These 23 T cell receptor beta chains came from one sample sequenced in a study of identical twins. MiXCR, applied by TCRdb to the 5' RACE reads, yields one record per CDR3 protein. The sample consists of a few hundred thousand distinct CDR3 sequences, 20% to 25% of them appearing once. This sample was shared with a second study, whose subject was T cells expressing NK-cell markers.

Sequencing was carried out using CD4+ T cells sorted from blood. All receptors come from a woman between 18 and 29 years old in good health.

This clonotype was seen only a few times. The V call is TRBV2, the J call TRBJ2-7, with TRBD2 matching over 9 bases. The CDR3 consists of 13 residues. CDR1 is SNHLY and CDR2 is FYNNEI in the germline V gene. J lost 2 bases, V lost 7 bases, and 3 bases had no gene match. CDR3 coding DNA: TGTGCCAGCAATGAGCGGGAGGCCTACGAGCAGTACTTC. Translation: CASNEREAYEQYF.

The genes are TRBV12-3 or TRBV12-4 and TRBJ2-5, with D perhaps TRBD2 (6 bases). The CDR3 runs 15 residues. Trimming left V 6 bases short and J 5 bases short, with 19 bases between. The DNA of the CDR3 is TGTGCCAGCAGCCACCCGGAGGGTTCATCTGAGACCCAGTACTTC. It is translated as CASSHPEGSSETQYF.

V gene TRBV16 combines with J gene TRBJ2-1; 8 bases are a match to TRBD1. This CDR3 is 14 amino acids long. J gave up 8 bases and V 3 bases, and 6 bases lay outside the gene matches. Per germline, CDR1 KGHSY and CDR2 FQNENV. This chain's CDR3 is CASSQDRVGDEQFF. CDR3 nucleotide sequence: TGTGCCAGCAGCCAGGACAGGGTGGGTGATGAGCAGTTCTTC.

This clonotype was seen a few times. The rearrangement joins TRBV11-2 to TRBJ2-4, with D maybe TRBD1 (5 bases). Trimming took 6 bases from V and 3 from J, leaving 15 bases between them. The V gene's germline CDR1 is SGHAT and CDR2 FQNNGV. This CDR3 region has 15 residues. The CDR3 coding sequence is TGTGCCAGCAGAGATTGGGGCAAAGTCAAAAACATTCAGTACTTC. Translating gives CASRDWGKVKNIQYF.

The V and J genes are TRBV20-1 and TRBJ2-7; 10 nucleotides agree with TRBD2. CDR1 and CDR2 (germline): DFQATT, SNEGSKA (reference sequence). The V and J ends lost 1 base and 3 bases, in that order; junction bases with no gene match: 6. This CDR3 contains 15 residues. The CDR3 region has the DNA TGCAGTGCTAGAGCTACTAGCGGGGAGAACTACGAGCAGTACTTC. Protein: CSARATSGENYEQYF.

The chain employs TRBV6-5 and TRBJ2-3; possibly TRBD2 for D (6 bases). The germline V and J ends were trimmed by 2 bases and 0 bases, with 15 bases remaining between them. The germline V gene encodes CDR1 MNHEY and CDR2 SVGAGI. The CDR3 consists of 17 residues. CDR3 residues: CASSYGTHPTSTDTQYF. The CDR3 DNA is TGTGCCAGCAGTTACGGGACTCATCCCACTAGCACAGATACGCAGTATTTT.

This chain connects TRBV20-1 to TRBJ1-1; D call uncertain. The CDR3 runs to 13 residues. Germline-derived CDR1 and CDR2 are DFQATT and SNEGSKA (reference sequence). V was trimmed by 0 bases and J by 7 bases, leaving 12 bases between them. The CDR3 is CSARDLWRDEAFF. The CDR3 DNA reads as TGCAGTGCTAGAGATCTTTGGCGAGATGAAGCTTTCTTT.

The chain uses TRBV11-2 and TRBJ2-1; 9 nucleotides align to TRBD2. Per germline, CDR1 SGHAT and CDR2 FQNNGV. J lost 7 bases, V lost 0 bases, and 13 bases had no gene match. CDR3 length equals 18 residues. CDR3 region: CASSLERGGRGLKNEQFF. The CDR3 DNA reads as TGTGCCAGCAGCTTAGAGCGGGGGGGCCGCGGGTTGAAGAATGAGCAGTTCTTC.

V gene TRBV9 combines with J gene TRBJ2-2, with a tentative D call TRBD2 (6 bases). The CDR3 is 15 amino acids. Trimming left V 4 bases short and J 4 bases short, with 14 bases between. In germline, CDR1 is SGDLS, CDR2 YYNGEE. CDR3 nucleotides: TGTGCCAGCAGCCGGGCGGAGGGTCGCACCGGGGAGCTGTTTTTT. Its translation is CASSRAEGRTGELFF. Together with reference TRBV9 and TRBJ2-2, the CDR3 gives the full variable domain: DSGVTQTPKHLITATGQRVTLRCSPRSGDLSVYWYQQSLDQGLQFLIQYYNGEERAKGNILERFSAQQFPDLHSELNLSSLELGDSALYFCASSRAEGRTGELFFGEGSRLTVL.

This clonotype was observed a handful of times. V gene TRBV7-2 combines with J gene TRBJ2-1; D is ambiguous. This CDR3 is built from 14 residues. V lost 3 bases and J 2 bases, leaving 8 bases between the germline ends. Germline CDR1 reads SGHTA; CDR2 reads FQGNSA. The CDR3 DNA reads TGTGCCAGCAGCTTGACGAGCACCTACAATGAGCAGTTCTTC. It specifies CASSLTSTYNEQFF. The full variable domain, in which reference TRBV7-2 and TRBJ2-1 provide the parts outside the CDR3, is GAGVSQSPSNKVTEKGKDVELRCDPISGHTALYWYRQSLGQGLEFLIYFQGNSAPDKSGLPSDRFSAERTGGSVSTLTIQRTQQEDSAVYLCASSLTSTYNEQFFGPGTRLTVL.

This clonotype was seen at least ten times. The chain is built from TRBV7-2 and TRBJ1-2; D unresolved. Germline-derived CDR1 and CDR2 are SGHTA and FQGNSA. CDR3 length: 15 amino acids. V lost 1 base to trimming and J lost 0 bases, with 9 bases between them. The CDR3: CASSLGLLANYGYTF. Here the CDR3 DNA reads TGTGCCAGCAGCTTAGGTTTACTGGCTAACTATGGCTACACCTTC.

This clonotype was counted between two and nine times. The chain has TRBV12-3 or TRBV12-4 and TRBJ2-5, with D perhaps matching TRBD1 (6 bases). The V end lost 6 bases, the J end lost 1 base, and 9 bases lay between the germline ends. The length of the CDR3 is 13 residues. This CDR3 is CASRGQSQETQYF. The CDR3 region has the DNA TGTGCCAGCAGAGGACAGAGCCAAGAGACCCAGTACTTC.

This clonotype occurred a few times. This CDR3 is CSAALGRSNTGELFF. CDR3 DNA sequence: TGCAGTGCCGCTTTAGGGCGGTCGAACACCGGGGAGCTGTTTTTT. The chain couples TRBV20-1 to TRBJ2-2; D gene unclear. This CDR3 spans 15 amino acids. Germline CDR1 DFQATT, CDR2 SNEGSKA (reference sequence). V gave up 6 bases and J gave up 0 bases, with 14 bases separating them.

The sample holds a few counts of this clonotype. The chain is built from TRBV20-1 and TRBJ2-3; 7 bases agree with TRBD1. The CDR3 is 14 residues long. V dropped 4 bases and J dropped 1; count of bases not matched to a gene: 5. Per the germline V gene, CDR1 is DFQATT and CDR2 is SNEGSKA (reference sequence). In DNA, the CDR3 is TGCAGTGCTAAGGACAGGAGGCGCACAGATACGCAGTATTTT. Translation: CSAKDRRRTDTQYF.

This clonotype occurred many times. This sequence joins TRBV12-3 or TRBV12-4 and TRBJ2-7; the match to TRBD2 covers 7 bases. The CDR3 spans 16 residues. The V and J ends lost 5 bases and 2 bases, in that order; junction bases with no gene match: 12. CDR3 in amino acids: CASSPLSTGRTYEQYF. Here the CDR3 DNA reads TGTGCCAGCAGTCCCCTATCTACCGGGAGGACCTACGAGCAGTACTTC.

Comment on this clonotype: This may come from a read error, since a much larger clone is one base off. The V gene is TRBV28, the J gene TRBJ2-7; either TRBD1 or TRBD2 may supply D (5 bases each). The CDR3 extends over 11 amino acids. Germline V gene sequence: CDR1 MDHEN, CDR2 SYDVKM. The V end was cut by 6 bases, the J end by 3 bases, with 6 bases between. In DNA, the CDR3 is TGTGCCAGCAGGGGGGACTACGAGCAGTACTTC. Translation gives CASRGDYEQYF.

This chain uses TRBV20-1 with TRBJ1-6; no firm D call. CDR1 and CDR2 (germline): DFQATT, SNEGSKA (reference sequence). The germline V and J ends were trimmed by 3 bases and 13 bases, with 13 bases remaining between them. CDR3 length: 12 residues. The CDR3 coding sequence is TGCAGTGCTAGTGAAGCCACAGTCCCCCTCCACTTT. Amino acids: CSASEATVPLHF.

V is TRBV2 and J is TRBJ2-3; perhaps TRBD2 as D (5 bases). Trimming removed 1 base from V and 4 bases from J, with 12 bases in between. Per germline, CDR1 SNHLY and CDR2 FYNNEI. CDR3 length: 15 residues. The CDR3 bases are TGTGCCAGCAGTGAAGGGTGGCTGGGAGCAGATACGCAGTATTTT. Protein product: CASSEGWLGADTQYF.

This clonotype has more than one count but fewer than ten. The chain is built from TRBV20-1 and TRBJ2-3; D is perhaps TRBD1 or TRBD2 (5 bases each). Deletions cut 5 bases from V and 4 bases from J, with 19 bases between. Germline V gene sequence: CDR1 DFQATT, CDR2 SNEGSKA (reference sequence). The CDR3 spans 15 residues. The CDR3 protein is CSASPASEGPDTQYF. The CDR3 DNA follows: TGCAGTGCTTCCCCGGCTAGTGAGGGGCCAGATACGCAGTATTTT.

This clonotype was counted only a few times. V usage is TRBV6-5 and J usage is TRBJ2-3, with 10 bases lining up with TRBD2. The CDR3 runs 17 residues. Trimming took 3 bases from V and 2 from J; bases not matched to a gene: 8. Germline V gives CDR1 MNHEY, CDR2 SVGAGI. CDR3 DNA sequence: TGTGCCAGCAGTTATGGGATAGCGGGAGGTAACACAGATACGCAGTATTTT. Translated: CASSYGIAGGNTDTQYF.

There are many counts of this clonotype. The genes are TRBV5-1 and TRBJ1-2; D not resolved. CDR3 size: 12 residues. V lost 2 bases and J lost 4, with 6 bases in between. Germline V gives CDR1 SGHRS, CDR2 YFSETQ. The CDR3 DNA reads TGCGCCAGCAGCTTCGGATCCTATGGCTACACCTTC. This translates into CASSFGSYGYTF. Filled out from reference TRBV5-1 and TRBJ1-2, the complete variable domain reads KAGVTQTPRYLIKTRGQQVTLSCSPISGHRSVSWYQQTPGQGLQFLFEYFSETQRNKGNFPGRFSGRQFSNSRSEMNVSTLELGDSALYLCASSFGSYGYTFGSGTRLTVV.

The V call is TRBV7-9, the J call TRBJ1-3; D remains ambiguous. The CDR3 loop spans 14 amino acids. Trimming shortened V by 11 bases and J by 0 bases, and 14 bases separated the two germline ends. Germline values: CDR1 SEHNR, CDR2 FQNEAQ (reference sequence). The CDR3 spells CARTQESSGNTIYF. CDR3 DNA: TGTGCCCGCACCCAGGAGAGCTCTGGAAACACCATATATTTT.

Here the CDR3 reads CASSESGQGRGRTDTQYF. CDR3 nucleotide sequence: TGCGCCAGCAGTGAGTCGGGTCAGGGCAGGGGGCGAACAGATACGCAGTATTTT. The chain is built from TRBV10-1 and TRBJ2-3; 8 positions agree with TRBD1. Germline CDR1 reads WNHNN; CDR2 reads SYGVQD (reference sequence). The CDR3 has 18 amino acids. Unmatched junction bases numbered 11, after V lost 0 bases and J lost 3 bases.